This TCR beta chain was sequenced during a study of T-cell reconstitution after alpha-beta-depleted transplantation in children. Broader study findings: Hyperexpanded clones declined; after one year, newly produced T cells mostly supplied diversity. The study reportedly traced alpha-beta T cells about two months after transplant to several hundred expanded graft clones. Surviving recipient T cells and thymic progenitors produced the high day-60 TCRbeta diversity seen in some patients.

The CDR3 has 18 amino acids. From germline, CDR1 is LGHNA and CDR2 YSLEER. V lost 4 bases to trimming and J lost 9 bases, with 28 bases between them. As it was prepared, the TCRbeta library received unique molecular identifiers. TCRdb ran MiXCR on the PCR reads and lists one entry per CDR3 protein. The table shows some 200,000 distinct CDR3 sequences, with about 6% occurring only once. Notes on this clonotype: Its target is not known.

The chain combines TRBV4-3 with TRBJ2-1; D may be TRBD2 (8 bases). The receptor was derived from a girl less than two years old with combined immunodeficiency, due to receive a stem cell transplant. The sequences come from PBMCs, collected before TCRalphabeta/CD19-depleted stem cell transplant. CDR3 protein: CASSRRGGKGAHTPEQFF. CDR3 DNA sequence: TGCGCCAGCAGCCGACGGGGGGGTAAGGGGGCCCATACACCTGAGCAGTTCTTC.